This TCR beta chain comes out of a study of cytomegalovirus exposure and HLA in healthy donors. Turning to the study itself: Across some 400 genotyped donors, roughly 85% landed in the Caucasian-associated ancestry cluster. Study results and limitations: The authors assumed roughly uniform sequencing depth across donors for presence/absence analyses.

60 Vbeta and 13 Jbeta primers were used in PCR. The method was immunoSEQ multiplex PCR; TCRdb's version includes in-frame clones alone and lacks a portion of them. The table records around 150,000 clones, 76% of them present only once. The CDR3 is 18 residues long. Germline V gene lookup returns CDR1 SGHDT and CDR2 YYEEEE. A word on this clone: Its matching antigen is unknown. The junction and the germline gene differ at one end; a read error may be behind it. This CDR3 is also generated by other DNA sequences in the sample.

Healthy individuals who donated bone marrow served as the donors. Each donor was nominally healthy when sampled (though unrecorded immune exposures were likely). The sample consisted of PBMCs. This clonotype originated in a female donor in good health and CMV-seropositive. The chain combines TRBV5-6 with TRBJ2-3; 11 bases match TRBD2. As DNA, the CDR3 is TGTGCCAGCAGCTTGGTACTAGCGGGGGTCTCTAGCACAGATACACAGTATTTT. Protein: CASSLVLAGVSSTDTQYF.